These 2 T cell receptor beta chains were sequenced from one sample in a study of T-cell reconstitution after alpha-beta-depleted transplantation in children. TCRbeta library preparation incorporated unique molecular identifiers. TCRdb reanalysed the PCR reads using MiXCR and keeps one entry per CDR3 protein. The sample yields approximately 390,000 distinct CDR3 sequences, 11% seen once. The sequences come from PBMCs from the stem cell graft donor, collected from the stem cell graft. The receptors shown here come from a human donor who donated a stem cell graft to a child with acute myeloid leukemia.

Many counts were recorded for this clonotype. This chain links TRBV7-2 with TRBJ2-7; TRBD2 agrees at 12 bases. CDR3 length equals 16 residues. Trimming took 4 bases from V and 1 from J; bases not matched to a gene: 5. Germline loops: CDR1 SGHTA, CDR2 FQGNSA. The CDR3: CASSSSGTSGSYEQYF. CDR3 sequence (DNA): TGTGCCAGCAGCTCATCCGGGACTAGCGGGTCCTACGAGCAGTACTTC.

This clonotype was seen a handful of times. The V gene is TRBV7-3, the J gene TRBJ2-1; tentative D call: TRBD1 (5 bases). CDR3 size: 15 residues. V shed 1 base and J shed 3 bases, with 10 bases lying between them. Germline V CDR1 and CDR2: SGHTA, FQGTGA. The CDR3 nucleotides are TGTGCCAGCAGCTTAAAATCAGGGCACTACAATGAGCAGTTCTTC. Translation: CASSLKSGHYNEQFF.